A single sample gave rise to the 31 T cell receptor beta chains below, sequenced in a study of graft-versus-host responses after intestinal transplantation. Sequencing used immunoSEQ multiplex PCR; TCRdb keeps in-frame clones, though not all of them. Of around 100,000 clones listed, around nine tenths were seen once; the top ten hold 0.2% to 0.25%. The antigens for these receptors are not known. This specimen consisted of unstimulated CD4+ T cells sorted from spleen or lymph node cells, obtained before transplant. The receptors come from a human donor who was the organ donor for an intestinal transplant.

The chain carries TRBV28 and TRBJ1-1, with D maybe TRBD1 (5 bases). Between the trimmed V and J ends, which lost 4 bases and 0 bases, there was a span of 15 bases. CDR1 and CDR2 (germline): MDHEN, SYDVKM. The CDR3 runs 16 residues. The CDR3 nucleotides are TGTGCCAGCAGTTCGGGGGGGATTTGGATGAACACTGAAGCTTTCTTT. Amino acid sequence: CASSSGGIWMNTEAFF.

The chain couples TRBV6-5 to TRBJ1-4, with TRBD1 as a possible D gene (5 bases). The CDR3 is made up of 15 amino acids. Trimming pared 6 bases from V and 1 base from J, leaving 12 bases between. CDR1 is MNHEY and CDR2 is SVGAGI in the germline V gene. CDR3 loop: CASSSLGGTNEKLFF. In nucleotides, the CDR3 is TGTGCCAGCAGCTCCTTGGGGGGAACTAATGAAAAACTGTTTTTT.

The CDR3 here is CASYPGGDTGELFF. In nucleotides, the CDR3 is TGCGCCAGCTACCCAGGGGGCGACACCGGGGAGCTGTTTTTT. The J gene is TRBJ2-2, the V gene TRBV5-1; 8 bases agree with TRBD1. The CDR3 spans 14 residues. Germline V gene data show CDR1 as SGHRS and CDR2 as YFSETQ. With V trimmed by 7 bases and J by 3 bases, 5 bases remained unmatched.

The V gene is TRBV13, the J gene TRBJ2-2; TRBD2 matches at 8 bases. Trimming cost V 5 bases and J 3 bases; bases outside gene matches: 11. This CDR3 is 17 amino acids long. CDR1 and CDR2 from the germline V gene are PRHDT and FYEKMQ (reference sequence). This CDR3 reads CASSLSVAGGYTGELFF. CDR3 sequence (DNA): TGTGCCAGCAGCCTTAGTGTCGCGGGGGGCTACACCGGGGAGCTGTTTTTT. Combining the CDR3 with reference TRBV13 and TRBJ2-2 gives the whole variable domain AAGVIQSPRHLIKEKRETATLKCYPIPRHDTVYWYQQGPGQDPQFLISFYEKMQSDKGSIPDRFSAQQFSDYHSELNMSSLELGDSALYFCASSLSVAGGYTGELFFGEGSRLTVL.

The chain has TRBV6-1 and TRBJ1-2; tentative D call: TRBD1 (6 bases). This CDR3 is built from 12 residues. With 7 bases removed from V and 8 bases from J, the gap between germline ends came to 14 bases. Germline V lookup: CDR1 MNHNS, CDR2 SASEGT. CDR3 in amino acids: CASMRQAGGYTF. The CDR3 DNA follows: TGTGCCAGCATGCGACAGGCAGGAGGCTACACCTTC.

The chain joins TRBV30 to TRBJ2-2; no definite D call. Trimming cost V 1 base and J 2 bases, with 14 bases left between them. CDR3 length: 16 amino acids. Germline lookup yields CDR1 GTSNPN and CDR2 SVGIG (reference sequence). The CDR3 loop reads CAWSENPPPNTGELFF. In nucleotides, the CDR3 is TGTGCCTGGAGTGAGAACCCTCCCCCCAACACCGGGGAGCTGTTTTTT.

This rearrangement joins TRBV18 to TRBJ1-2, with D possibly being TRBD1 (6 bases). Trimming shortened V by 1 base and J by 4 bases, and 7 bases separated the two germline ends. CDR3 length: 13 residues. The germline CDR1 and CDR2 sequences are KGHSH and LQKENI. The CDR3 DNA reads TGTGCCAGCTCACCACAGGACAGCTATGGCTACACCTTC. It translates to CASSPQDSYGYTF.

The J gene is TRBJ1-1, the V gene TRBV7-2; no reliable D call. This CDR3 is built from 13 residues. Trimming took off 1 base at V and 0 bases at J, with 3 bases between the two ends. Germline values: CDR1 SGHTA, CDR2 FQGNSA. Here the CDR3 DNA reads TGTGCCAGCAGCTTAGACCTGAACACTGAAGCTTTCTTT. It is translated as CASSLDLNTEAFF.

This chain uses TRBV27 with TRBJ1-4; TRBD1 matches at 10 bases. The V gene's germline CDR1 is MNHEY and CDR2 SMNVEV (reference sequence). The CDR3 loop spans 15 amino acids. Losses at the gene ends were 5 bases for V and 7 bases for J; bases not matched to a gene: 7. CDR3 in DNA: TGTGCCAGCAGTCCGGGGACAGGGGAGGGTGAAAAACTGTTTTTT. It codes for CASSPGTGEGEKLFF.

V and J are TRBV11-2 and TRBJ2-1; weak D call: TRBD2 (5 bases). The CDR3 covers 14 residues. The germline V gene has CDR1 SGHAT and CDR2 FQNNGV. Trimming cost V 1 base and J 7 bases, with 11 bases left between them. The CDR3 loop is CASSLARTRNEQFF. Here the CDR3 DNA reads TGTGCCAGCAGCTTAGCCCGCACTAGGAATGAGCAGTTCTTC. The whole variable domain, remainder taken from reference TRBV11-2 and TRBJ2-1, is EAGVAQSPRYKIIEKRQSVAFWCNPISGHATLYWYQQILGQGPKLLIQFQNNGVVDDSQLPKDRFSAERLKGVDSTLKIQPAKLEDSAVYLCASSLARTRNEQFFGPGTRLTVL.

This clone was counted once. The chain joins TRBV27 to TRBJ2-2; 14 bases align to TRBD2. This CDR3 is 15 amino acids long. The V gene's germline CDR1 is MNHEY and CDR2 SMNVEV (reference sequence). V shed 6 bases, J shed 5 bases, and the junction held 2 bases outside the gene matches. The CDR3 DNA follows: TGTGCCAGCAGAGGACTAGCGGGGGGTACCGGGGAGCTGTTTTTT. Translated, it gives CASRGLAGGTGELFF.

For the CDR3, the DNA is TGTGCCAGCAGTAAGACAGATACGCAGTATTTT. Protein sequence: CASSKTDTQYF. The genes are TRBV28 and TRBJ2-3; D unresolved. This CDR3 has 11 residues. V was cut by 5 bases and J by 3 bases, with 3 bases left in between. Germline assignment: CDR1 MDHEN and CDR2 SYDVKM.

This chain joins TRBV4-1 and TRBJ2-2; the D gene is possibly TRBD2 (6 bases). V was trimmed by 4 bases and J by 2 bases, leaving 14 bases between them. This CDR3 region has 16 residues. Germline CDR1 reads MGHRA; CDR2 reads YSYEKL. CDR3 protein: CASSPREIPNTGELFF. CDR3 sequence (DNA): TGCGCCAGCAGCCCCCGGGAGATCCCTAACACCGGGGAGCTGTTTTTT.

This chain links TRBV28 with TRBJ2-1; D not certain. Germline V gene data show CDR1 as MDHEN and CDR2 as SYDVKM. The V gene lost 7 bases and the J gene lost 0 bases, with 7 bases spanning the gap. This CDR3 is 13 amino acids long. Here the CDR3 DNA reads TGTGCCAGCATACGGAACTCCTACAATGAGCAGTTCTTC. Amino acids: CASIRNSYNEQFF.

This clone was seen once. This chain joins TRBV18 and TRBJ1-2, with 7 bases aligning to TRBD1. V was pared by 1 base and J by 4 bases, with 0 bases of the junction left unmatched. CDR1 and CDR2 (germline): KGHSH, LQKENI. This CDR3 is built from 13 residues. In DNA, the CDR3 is TGTGCCAGCTCACCACAGGGGGCCTATGGCTACACCTTC. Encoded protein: CASSPQGAYGYTF.

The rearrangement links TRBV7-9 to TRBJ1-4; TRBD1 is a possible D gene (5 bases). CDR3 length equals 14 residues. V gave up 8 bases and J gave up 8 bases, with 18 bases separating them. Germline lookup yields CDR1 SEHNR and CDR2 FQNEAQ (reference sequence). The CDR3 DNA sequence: TGTGCCAGCGCCCCCCGGGGGTTCGAGGAAAAACTGTTTTTT. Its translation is CASAPRGFEEKLFF.

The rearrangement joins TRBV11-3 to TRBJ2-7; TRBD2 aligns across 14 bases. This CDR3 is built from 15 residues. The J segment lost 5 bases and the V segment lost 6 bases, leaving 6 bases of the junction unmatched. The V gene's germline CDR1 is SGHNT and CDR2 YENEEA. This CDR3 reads CASSLGTSGSHEQYF. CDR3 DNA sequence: TGTGCCAGCAGTCTCGGGACTAGCGGGAGCCACGAGCAGTACTTC.

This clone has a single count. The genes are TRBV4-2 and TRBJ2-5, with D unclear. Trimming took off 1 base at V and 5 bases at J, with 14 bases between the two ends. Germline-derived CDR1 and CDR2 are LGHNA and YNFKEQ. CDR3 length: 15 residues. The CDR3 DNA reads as TGTGCCAGCAGCCAAGCCCGAGAGCCGTTGGAGACCCAGTACTTC. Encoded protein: CASSQAREPLETQYF.

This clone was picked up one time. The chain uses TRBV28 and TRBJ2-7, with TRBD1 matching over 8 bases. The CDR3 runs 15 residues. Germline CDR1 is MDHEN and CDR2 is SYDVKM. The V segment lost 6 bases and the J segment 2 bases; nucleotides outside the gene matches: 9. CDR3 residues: CASSSPGQEPYEQYF. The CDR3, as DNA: TGTGCCAGCAGCTCCCCGGGACAGGAACCCTACGAGCAGTACTTC.

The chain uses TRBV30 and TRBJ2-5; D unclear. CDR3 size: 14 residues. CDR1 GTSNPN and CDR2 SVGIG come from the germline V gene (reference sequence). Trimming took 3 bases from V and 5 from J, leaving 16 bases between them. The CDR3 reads CAWRAGGLYETQYF. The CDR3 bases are TGTGCCTGGAGGGCAGGTGGGCTGTATGAGACCCAGTACTTC.

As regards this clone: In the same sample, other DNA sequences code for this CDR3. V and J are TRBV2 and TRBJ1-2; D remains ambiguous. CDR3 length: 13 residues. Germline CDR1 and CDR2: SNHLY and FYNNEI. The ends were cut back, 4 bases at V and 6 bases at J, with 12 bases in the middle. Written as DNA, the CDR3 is TGTGCCAGCAGTGTTATCGGAGGGAATGGCTACACCTTC. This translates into CASSVIGGNGYTF.

Here the CDR3 reads CASSEASRVSEQYF. The CDR3 DNA is TGTGCCAGCAGTGAAGCGAGCCGGGTGAGCGAGCAGTACTTC. This rearrangement joins TRBV6-1 to TRBJ2-7, with D uncertain. Trimming pared 0 bases from V and 6 bases from J, leaving 12 bases between. Germline V gene lookup returns CDR1 MNHNS and CDR2 SASEGT. This CDR3 spans 14 amino acids.

The CDR3 DNA is TGCGCCAGCAGCGGTACCGGGACAGGGGGCGATGGCTACACCTTC. It encodes CASSGTGTGGDGYTF. The chain recombines TRBV5-1 with TRBJ1-2; 12 nucleotides align to TRBD1. CDR3 length equals 15 residues. Per the germline V gene, CDR1 is SGHRS and CDR2 is YFSETQ. Trimming removed 4 bases from V and 6 bases from J; junction bases left unmatched: 7.

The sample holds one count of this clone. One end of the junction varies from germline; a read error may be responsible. CDR3 bases: TGTGCCGGCAGTTTTTGGGGGACCAGTGGGATCCGGCAGTTCTTC. Protein product: CAGSFWGTSGIRQFF. The chain employs TRBV28 and TRBJ2-1; TRBD1 or TRBD2 may be the D gene (5 bases each). Germline CDR1 MDHEN, CDR2 SYDVKM. The CDR3 loop spans 15 amino acids.

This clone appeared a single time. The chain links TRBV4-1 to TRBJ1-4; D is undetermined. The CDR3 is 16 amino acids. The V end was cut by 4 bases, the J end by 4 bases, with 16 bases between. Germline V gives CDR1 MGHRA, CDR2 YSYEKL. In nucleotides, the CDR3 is TGCGCCAGCAGCCCCCTTTGGACGGCCTATAATGAAAAACTGTTTTTT. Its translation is CASSPLWTAYNEKLFF.

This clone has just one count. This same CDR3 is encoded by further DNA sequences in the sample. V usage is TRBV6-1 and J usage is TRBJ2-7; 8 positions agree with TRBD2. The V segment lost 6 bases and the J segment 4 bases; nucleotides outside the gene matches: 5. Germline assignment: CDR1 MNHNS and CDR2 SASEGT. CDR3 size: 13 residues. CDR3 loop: CASRTSGSYEQYF. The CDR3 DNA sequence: TGTGCCAGCAGAACCAGCGGGAGTTACGAGCAGTACTTC.

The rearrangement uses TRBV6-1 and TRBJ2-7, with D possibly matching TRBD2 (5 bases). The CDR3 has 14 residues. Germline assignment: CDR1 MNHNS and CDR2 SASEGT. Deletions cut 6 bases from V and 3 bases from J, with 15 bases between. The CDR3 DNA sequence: TGTGCCAGCAGGAAAGGACTGCGCTTCTACGAGCAGTACTTC. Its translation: CASRKGLRFYEQYF.

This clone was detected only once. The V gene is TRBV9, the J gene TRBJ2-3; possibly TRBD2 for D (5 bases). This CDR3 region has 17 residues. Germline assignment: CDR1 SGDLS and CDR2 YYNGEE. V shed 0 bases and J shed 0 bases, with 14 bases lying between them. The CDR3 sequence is CASSVEGGWVSTDTQYF. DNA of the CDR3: TGTGCCAGCAGCGTAGAGGGCGGGTGGGTAAGCACAGATACGCAGTATTTT.

The CDR3 DNA reads as TGTGCCAGCAGTCCAGACAGGGATATGAACACTGAAGCTTTCTTT. It specifies CASSPDRDMNTEAFF. The chain joins TRBV6-5 to TRBJ1-1; 7 nucleotides agree with TRBD1. The germline V gene has CDR1 MNHEY and CDR2 SVGAGI. CDR3 size: 15 residues. Losses at the gene ends were 5 bases for V and 0 bases for J; bases not matched to a gene: 6.

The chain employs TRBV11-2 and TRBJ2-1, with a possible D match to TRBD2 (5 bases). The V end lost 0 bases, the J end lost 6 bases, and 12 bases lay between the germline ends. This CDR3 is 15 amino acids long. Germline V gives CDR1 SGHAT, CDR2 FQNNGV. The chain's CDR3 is CASSLDSAVRNEQFF. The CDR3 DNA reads TGTGCCAGCAGCTTAGATTCAGCGGTGCGCAATGAGCAGTTCTTC.

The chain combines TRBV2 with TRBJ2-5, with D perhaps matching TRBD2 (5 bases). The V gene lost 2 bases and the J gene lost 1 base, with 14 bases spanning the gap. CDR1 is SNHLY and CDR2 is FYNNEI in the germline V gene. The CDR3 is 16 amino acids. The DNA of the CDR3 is TGTGCCAGCAGTGAACGGTTTGGTGGGAGCCAAGAGACCCAGTACTTC. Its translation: CASSERFGGSQETQYF.